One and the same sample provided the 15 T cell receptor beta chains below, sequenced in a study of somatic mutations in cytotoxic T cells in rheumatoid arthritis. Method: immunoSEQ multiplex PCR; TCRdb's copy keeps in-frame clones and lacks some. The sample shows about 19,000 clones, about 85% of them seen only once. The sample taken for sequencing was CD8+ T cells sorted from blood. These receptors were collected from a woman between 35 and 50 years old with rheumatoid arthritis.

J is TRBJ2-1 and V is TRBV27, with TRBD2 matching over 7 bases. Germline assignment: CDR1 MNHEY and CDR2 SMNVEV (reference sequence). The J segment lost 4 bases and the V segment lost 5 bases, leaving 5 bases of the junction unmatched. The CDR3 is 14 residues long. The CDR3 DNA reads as TGTGCCAGCAGTATGCTAGCGGTTTACAATGAGCAGTTCTTC. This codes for CASSMLAVYNEQFF.

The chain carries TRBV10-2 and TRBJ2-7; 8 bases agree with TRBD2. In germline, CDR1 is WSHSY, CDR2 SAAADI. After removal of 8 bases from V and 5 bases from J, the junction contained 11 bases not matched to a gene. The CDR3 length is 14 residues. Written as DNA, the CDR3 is TGCGCCAGCGTGGGAGCGGGAGTGGTGAACGAGCAGTACTTC. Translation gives CASVGAGVVNEQYF.

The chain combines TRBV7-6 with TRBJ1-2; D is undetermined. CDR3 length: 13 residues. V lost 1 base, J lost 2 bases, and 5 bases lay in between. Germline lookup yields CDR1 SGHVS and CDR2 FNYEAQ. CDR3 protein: CASSLDQNYGYTF. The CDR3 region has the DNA TGTGCCAGCAGCTTAGACCAGAACTATGGCTACACCTTC.

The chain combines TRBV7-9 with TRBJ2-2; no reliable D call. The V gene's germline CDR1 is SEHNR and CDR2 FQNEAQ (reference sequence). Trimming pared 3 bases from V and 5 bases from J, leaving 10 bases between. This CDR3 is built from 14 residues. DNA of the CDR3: TGTGCCAGCAGCTTCAGACAAGCTACCGGGGAGCTGTTTTTT. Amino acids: CASSFRQATGELFF.

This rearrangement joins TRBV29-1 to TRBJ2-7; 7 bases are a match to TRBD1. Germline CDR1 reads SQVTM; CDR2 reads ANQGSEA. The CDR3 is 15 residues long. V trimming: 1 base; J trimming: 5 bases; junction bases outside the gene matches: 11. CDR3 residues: CSVEVTLGGWNEQYF. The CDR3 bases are TGCAGCGTTGAAGTTACGTTAGGGGGCTGGAACGAGCAGTACTTC.

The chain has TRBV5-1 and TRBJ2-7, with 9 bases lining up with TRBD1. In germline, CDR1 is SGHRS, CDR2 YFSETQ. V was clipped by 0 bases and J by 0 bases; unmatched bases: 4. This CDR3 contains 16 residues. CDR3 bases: TGCGCCAGCAGCTTGGAACTGGGACAGGGCTCCTACGAGCAGTACTTC. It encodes CASSLELGQGSYEQYF.

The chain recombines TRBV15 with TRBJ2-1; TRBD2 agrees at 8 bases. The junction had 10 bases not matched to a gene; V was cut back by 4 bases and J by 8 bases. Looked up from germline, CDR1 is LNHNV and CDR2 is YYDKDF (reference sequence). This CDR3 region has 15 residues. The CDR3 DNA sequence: TGTGCCACCAGCATCTCGGGACTAGGAGCAGATGAGCAGTTCTTC. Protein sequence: CATSISGLGADEQFF.

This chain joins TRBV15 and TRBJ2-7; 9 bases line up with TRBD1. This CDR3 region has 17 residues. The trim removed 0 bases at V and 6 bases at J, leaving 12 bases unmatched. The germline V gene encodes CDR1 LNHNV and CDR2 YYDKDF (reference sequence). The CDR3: CATSREVFWTGASEQYF. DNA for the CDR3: TGTGCCACCAGCAGAGAGGTCTTTTGGACAGGGGCGAGCGAGCAGTACTTC.

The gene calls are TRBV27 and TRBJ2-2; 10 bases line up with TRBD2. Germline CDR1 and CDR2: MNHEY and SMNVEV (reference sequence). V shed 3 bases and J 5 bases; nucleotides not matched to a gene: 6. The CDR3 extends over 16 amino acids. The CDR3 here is CASSFLAGGETGELFF. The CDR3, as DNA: TGTGCCAGCAGTTTTTTAGCGGGAGGAGAGACCGGGGAGCTGTTTTTT.

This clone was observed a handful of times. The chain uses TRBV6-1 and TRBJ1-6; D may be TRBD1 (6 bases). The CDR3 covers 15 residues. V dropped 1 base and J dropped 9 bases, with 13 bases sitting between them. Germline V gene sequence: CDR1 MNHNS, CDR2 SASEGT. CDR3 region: CASSEEDSSSSPLHF. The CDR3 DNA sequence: TGTGCCAGCAGTGAAGAGGACAGTAGCTCTTCACCCCTCCACTTT.

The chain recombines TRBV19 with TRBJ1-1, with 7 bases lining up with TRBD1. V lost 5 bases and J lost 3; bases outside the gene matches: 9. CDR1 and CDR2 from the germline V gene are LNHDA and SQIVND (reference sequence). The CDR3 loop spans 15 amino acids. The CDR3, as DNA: TGTGCCAGTAGTCCCTCTTTGGGGACAGACACTGAAGCTTTCTTT. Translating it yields CASSPSLGTDTEAFF.

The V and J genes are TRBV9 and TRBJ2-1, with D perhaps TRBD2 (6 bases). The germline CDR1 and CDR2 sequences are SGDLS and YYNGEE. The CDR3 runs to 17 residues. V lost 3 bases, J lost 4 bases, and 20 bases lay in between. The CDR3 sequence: CASSAGTPQTPYNEQFF. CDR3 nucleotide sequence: TGTGCCAGCAGCGCGGGGACTCCGCAAACCCCTTACAATGAGCAGTTCTTC. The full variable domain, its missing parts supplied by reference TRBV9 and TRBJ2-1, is DSGVTQTPKHLITATGQRVTLRCSPRSGDLSVYWYQQSLDQGLQFLIQYYNGEERAKGNILERFSAQQFPDLHSELNLSSLELGDSALYFCASSAGTPQTPYNEQFFGPGTRLTVL.

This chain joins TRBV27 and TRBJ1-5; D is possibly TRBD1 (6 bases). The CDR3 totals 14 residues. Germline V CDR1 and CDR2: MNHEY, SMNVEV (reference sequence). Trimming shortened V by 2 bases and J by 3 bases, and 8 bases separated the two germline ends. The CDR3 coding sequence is TGTGCCAGCAGTTTAGGACAGATCAATCAGCCCCAGCATTTT. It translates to CASSLGQINQPQHF.

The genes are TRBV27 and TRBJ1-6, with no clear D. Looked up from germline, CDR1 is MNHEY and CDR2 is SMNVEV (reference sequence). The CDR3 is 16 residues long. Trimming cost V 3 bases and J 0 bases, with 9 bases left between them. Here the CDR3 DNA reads TGTGCCAGCAGTTTTACCGGGAGCTCCTATAATTCACCCCTCCACTTT. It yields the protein CASSFTGSSYNSPLHF.

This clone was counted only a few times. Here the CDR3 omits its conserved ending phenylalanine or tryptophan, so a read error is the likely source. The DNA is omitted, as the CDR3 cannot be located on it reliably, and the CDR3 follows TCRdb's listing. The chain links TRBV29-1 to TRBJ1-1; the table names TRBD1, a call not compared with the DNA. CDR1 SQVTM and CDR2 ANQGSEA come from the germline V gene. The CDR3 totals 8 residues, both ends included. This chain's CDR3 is CSIGQGLP.